This is a list of T cell receptor beta chains from one sample in a study of cytomegalovirus exposure and HLA in healthy donors. The method was immunoSEQ multiplex PCR; TCRdb's version includes in-frame clones alone and lacks a portion of them. The sample yields 120,000 or so clones, around 80% seen once. Material: PBMCs. The receptors stem from a female donor in good health and CMV-seropositive. Both conserved end residues are part of each CDR3.

TRBV5-1	TRBJ1-2	CASSLQTGGYGYTF
TRBV29-1	TRBJ2-7	CSVWGGVGQGAYEQYF
TRBV7-2	TRBJ2-5	CASSLEGQGAGTQYF
TRBV4-2	TRBJ2-5	CASSQVGLAGTETQYF
TRBV19	TRBJ1-5	CASSGQTFSNQPQHF
TRBV7-9	TRBJ2-2	CASSPRQGAGTGELFF
TRBV5-1	TRBJ1-6	CASSLAGQGRSPLHF
TRBV6-6	TRBJ1-4	CASSLGQGIEKLFF
TRBV29-1	TRBJ2-7	CSYRQGAHEQYF
TRBV25-1	TRBJ1-1	CASSDAPGQVRPQAFF
TRBV2	TRBJ2-2	CASRRGTGELFF
TRBV9	TRBJ2-5	CASSGGGQSQETQYF
TRBV5-4	TRBJ1-1	CASSLGGTGGRTEAFF
TRBV6-5	TRBJ1-1	CASSSQGGYTEAFF
TRBV7-2	TRBJ1-3	CASSFPAGTGNTIYF
TRBV4-1	TRBJ1-4	CASSPARVGVNEKLFF
TRBV4-1	TRBJ1-2	CASSQDRGRGGYTF
TRBV5-5	TRBJ2-7	CASSFIYEQYF
TRBV6-5	TRBJ2-1	CASSIVAVGNEQFF
TRBV5-6	TRBJ2-5	CASSLGGGAGETQYF